These 30 T cell receptor beta chains came from one sample sequenced in a study of Ad26.COV2.S vaccination and SARS-CoV-2 variants. The data were produced by immunoSEQ multiplex PCR, yet TCRdb's version contains in-frame clones alone and is incomplete. The sample consists of fewer than 900,000 clones, around 92% of them appearing once. Treatment described: roughly 18 received Ad26.COV2.S at low or high dose, single or two shots; 5 received placebo; per-sample allocation not given. Following the first vaccine or placebo injection, samples were taken on day 63. The sequencing used peripheral blood, collected in a trial of Ad26.COV2.S vaccine versus placebo. All receptors derive from a person aged 18-60 years who received the Ad26.COV2.S COVID-19 vaccine or a placebo.

The rearrangement joins TRBV28 to TRBJ2-1; TRBD2 matches 9 bases. The CDR3 has 16 amino acids. From germline, CDR1 is MDHEN and CDR2 SYDVKM. The V and J ends lost 5 bases and 10 bases, in that order; junction bases with no gene match: 15. The CDR3 bases are TGTGCCAGCAGTCCCTCGGCTAGCGGGGATATTTTGGAGCAGTTCTTC. This encodes CASSPSASGDILEQFF.

This chain connects TRBV9 to TRBJ2-1; 7 bases map to TRBD2. The CDR3 is made up of 15 amino acids. V was pared by 6 bases and J by 4 bases, with 10 bases of the junction left unmatched. Looked up from germline, CDR1 is SGDLS and CDR2 is YYNGEE. This chain's CDR3 is CASTASGESYNEQFF. DNA for the CDR3: TGTGCCAGCACGGCGAGCGGGGAATCGTACAATGAGCAGTTCTTC.

As DNA, the CDR3 is TGTGCCAGTAGTATTACAGGGGGCAGCGGGGAGCTGTTTTTT. Its protein is CASSITGGSGELFF. The chain has TRBV19 and TRBJ2-2, with 9 bases lining up with TRBD1. The CDR3 covers 14 residues. The germline V gene encodes CDR1 LNHDA and CDR2 SQIVND (reference sequence). Unmatched junction bases numbered 3, after V lost 3 bases and J lost 7 bases.

The chain couples TRBV3-1 (or the pseudogene TRBV3-2) to TRBJ1-4; a possible D gene is TRBD1 (6 bases). This CDR3 has 17 residues. Germline lookup yields CDR1 LGHDT and CDR2 YNNKEL (reference sequence). The V gene lost 4 bases and the J gene lost 4 bases, with 19 bases spanning the gap. CDR3 DNA sequence: TGTGCCAGCAGCCCCCCCTGGCCGGGGGCAGGTAATGAAAAACTGTTTTTT. Its protein product is CASSPPWPGAGNEKLFF.

This chain joins TRBV19 and TRBJ1-6, with 8 bases aligning to TRBD1. The CDR3 extends over 16 amino acids. The V and J ends lost 7 bases and 7 bases, in that order; junction bases with no gene match: 12. Germline V gene lookup returns CDR1 LNHDA and CDR2 SQIVND (reference sequence). The chain's CDR3 is CASIQTGAGPNSPLHF. In DNA, the CDR3 is TGTGCCAGTATTCAGACAGGGGCCGGACCAAATTCACCCCTCCACTTT.

The rearrangement links TRBV27 to TRBJ2-7; 7 nucleotides agree with TRBD1. Germline CDR1 is MNHEY and CDR2 is SMNVEV (reference sequence). V gave up 11 bases and J gave up 0 bases; unmatched junction bases: 7. The CDR3 has 13 residues. The CDR3 loop is CASRRQGSYEQYF. For the CDR3, the DNA is TGTGCCTCCCGTAGACAGGGCTCCTACGAGCAGTACTTC.

The J gene is TRBJ1-3, the V gene TRBV6-5; D uncertain. CDR3 length equals 11 residues. V lost 5 bases and J lost 5, with 4 bases in between. The germline V gene has CDR1 MNHEY and CDR2 SVGAGI. The CDR3 DNA reads TGTGCCAGCAGTCAGCGAAACACCATATATTTT. Residues: CASSQRNTIYF.

The chain recombines TRBV7-9 with TRBJ2-2, with D perhaps TRBD2 (5 bases). Trimming left V 5 bases short and J 5 bases short, with 9 bases between. The CDR3 sequence is 13 residues long. Germline CDR1 reads SEHNR; CDR2 reads FQNEAQ (reference sequence). The CDR3 DNA is TGTGCCAGCAGCCGCGGGTTTACCGGGGAGCTGTTTTTT. Translated, it gives CASSRGFTGELFF. The full variable domain, in which reference TRBV7-9 and TRBJ2-2 provide the parts outside the CDR3, is DTGVSQNPRHKITKRGQNVTFRCDPISEHNRLYWYRQTLGQGPEFLTYFQNEAQLEKSRLLSDRFSAERPKGSFSTLEIQRTEQGDSAMYLCASSRGFTGELFFGEGSRLTVL.

This sequence joins TRBV3-1 (or the pseudogene TRBV3-2) and TRBJ2-1, with D possibly being TRBD1 or TRBD2 (6 bases each). The CDR3 has 13 amino acids. CDR1 LGHDT and CDR2 YNNKEL come from the germline V gene (reference sequence). The V end lost 3 bases, the J end lost 8 bases, and 11 bases lay between the germline ends. This chain's CDR3 is CASSQTGGDEQFF. The CDR3 bases are TGTGCCAGCAGCCAGACCGGGGGCGATGAGCAGTTCTTC.

The chain couples TRBV3-1 (or the pseudogene TRBV3-2) to TRBJ1-6; no definite D call. V lost 1 base, J lost 12 bases, and 7 bases lay in between. The CDR3 totals 12 residues. CDR1 and CDR2 from the germline V gene are LGHDT and YNNKEL (reference sequence). The CDR3 spells CASSQGGVPLHF. The CDR3 nucleotides read TGTGCCAGCAGCCAAGGCGGCGTACCCCTCCACTTT.

The chain has TRBV3-1 (or the pseudogene TRBV3-2) and TRBJ2-7; 7 bases match TRBD1. Losses at the gene ends were 4 bases for V and 0 bases for J; bases not matched to a gene: 9. The CDR3 covers 16 residues. CDR1 LGHDT and CDR2 YNNKEL come from the germline V gene (reference sequence). The CDR3 DNA reads as TGTGCCAGCAGCCCGACTGGGGGACAGAACTCCTACGAGCAGTACTTC. This sequence encodes CASSPTGGQNSYEQYF.

About this clone itself: The sample has other DNA sequences that encode this CDR3 too. The rearrangement links TRBV15 to TRBJ2-7; D is ambiguous. The CDR3 loop spans 13 amino acids. Germline V gives CDR1 LNHNV, CDR2 YYDKDF (reference sequence). Trimming took 0 bases from V and 4 from J, leaving 7 bases between them. The CDR3 reads CATSRDRQYEQYF. For the CDR3, the DNA is TGTGCCACCAGCAGAGATCGGCAGTACGAGCAGTACTTC.

The chain employs TRBV30 and TRBJ2-3, with 9 bases matching TRBD2. The CDR3 spans 13 residues. CDR1 is GTSNPN, CDR2 SVGIG, per germline (reference sequence). Trimming took 4 bases from V and 4 from J; bases not matched to a gene: 3. CDR3 sequence (DNA): TGTGCCTGGAAGAGCGGGGGGTCAGATACGCAGTATTTT. This codes for CAWKSGGSDTQYF. Together with reference TRBV30 and TRBJ2-3, the CDR3 gives the full variable domain: SQTIHQWPATLVQPVGSPLSLECTVEGTSNPNLYWYRQAAGRGLQLLFYSVGIGQISSEVPQNLSASRPQDRQFILSSKKLLLSDSGFYLCAWKSGGSDTQYFGPGTRLTVL.

This chain connects TRBV10-3 to TRBJ2-1; TRBD1 agrees at 8 bases. The CDR3 runs to 11 residues. The J segment lost 7 bases and the V segment lost 11 bases, leaving 4 bases of the junction unmatched. Germline V gene data show CDR1 as ENHRY and CDR2 as SYGVKD. For the CDR3, the DNA is TGTGCCGCAGGACAGGGTAATGAGCAGTTCTTC. Its protein is CAAGQGNEQFF.

The chain recombines TRBV24-1 with TRBJ2-5, with a tentative D call TRBD1 (7 bases). This CDR3 spans 15 amino acids. The V gene lost 4 bases and the J gene lost 5 bases, with 16 bases spanning the gap. From germline, CDR1 is KGHDR and CDR2 SFDVKD. The chain's CDR3 is CATSEIGGGRETQYF. The DNA for the CDR3 is TGTGCCACCAGTGAGATCGGAGGGGGCAGGGAGACCCAGTACTTC.

The V call is TRBV6-5, the J call TRBJ2-7; 10 bases line up with TRBD1. The CDR3 has 14 residues. The V gene's germline CDR1 is MNHEY and CDR2 SVGAGI. Trimming took 4 bases from V and 3 from J; bases not matched to a gene: 3. The CDR3 region is CASSLGQGFYEQYF. The CDR3 bases are TGTGCCAGCAGTTTGGGACAGGGGTTCTACGAGCAGTACTTC.

The gene calls are TRBV6-6 and TRBJ1-1, with 9 positions matching TRBD1. The V gene end was trimmed by 5 bases and the J gene end by 5 bases; junction bases not matched to a gene: 6. The CDR3 consists of 14 residues. Germline V CDR1 and CDR2: MNHNY, SVGAGI (reference sequence). This CDR3 is CASSRTGGGTEAFF. The CDR3 region has the DNA TGTGCCAGCAGTCGAACAGGGGGCGGGACTGAAGCTTTCTTT.

This clone was observed once. The chain is built from TRBV3-1 (or the pseudogene TRBV3-2) and TRBJ1-5; 10 nucleotides align to TRBD1. Germline values: CDR1 LGHDT, CDR2 YNNKEL (reference sequence). V trimming: 3 bases; J trimming: 5 bases; junction bases outside the gene matches: 4. This CDR3 comprises 15 residues. Here the CDR3 reads CASSQDRGGDQPQHF. The DNA for the CDR3 is TGTGCCAGCAGCCAGGACAGGGGGGGGGATCAGCCCCAGCATTTT.

This chain uses TRBV6-4 with TRBJ2-3, with a weak D call TRBD2 (6 bases). V lost 5 bases and J 3 bases, leaving 12 bases between the germline ends. Germline CDR1 and CDR2: MRHNA and SNTAGT. The CDR3 runs 14 residues. In DNA, the CDR3 is TGTGCCAGCAGTCGGGACTTACAAACAGATACGCAGTATTTT. Encoded protein: CASSRDLQTDTQYF.

The chain couples TRBV5-1 to TRBJ2-7, with 8 nucleotides matching TRBD1. This CDR3 has 13 amino acids. Germline-derived CDR1 and CDR2 are SGHRS and YFSETQ. V was pared by 4 bases and J by 3 bases, with 3 bases of the junction left unmatched. The CDR3 sequence is CASSRTGNYEQYF. In DNA form, the CDR3 reads TGCGCCAGCAGCAGGACAGGGAACTACGAGCAGTACTTC.

V usage is TRBV7-9 and J usage is TRBJ2-2, with D perhaps matching TRBD2 (5 bases). V was trimmed by 0 bases and J by 4 bases, leaving 12 bases between them. From germline, CDR1 is SEHNR and CDR2 FQNEAQ (reference sequence). The CDR3 is 16 amino acids. This CDR3 reads CASSLAGGRVTGELFF. DNA of the CDR3: TGTGCCAGCAGCTTAGCAGGAGGACGCGTCACCGGGGAGCTGTTTTTT.

V usage is TRBV11-2 and J usage is TRBJ1-2; perhaps TRBD1 as D (5 bases). The germline gives CDR1 SGHAT, CDR2 FQNNGV. Trimming pared 5 bases from V and 4 bases from J, leaving 17 bases between. The CDR3 has 15 amino acids. The CDR3 region has the DNA TGTGCCAGCAGCCCATGGACATCTCCCCTCTATGGCTACACCTTC. It yields the protein CASSPWTSPLYGYTF.

V usage is TRBV6-5 and J usage is TRBJ2-1, with D perhaps matching TRBD2 (5 bases). Deletions cut 7 bases from V and 13 bases from J, with 17 bases between. Germline V gene data show CDR1 as MNHEY and CDR2 as SVGAGI. The CDR3 extends over 12 amino acids. This CDR3 is CASNKPGSPQFF. DNA of the CDR3: TGTGCCAGCAACAAACCGGGATCGCCCCAGTTCTTC.

Here the CDR3 DNA reads TGCGCCAGCAGCCAAGAAGGGGGGAACGAGCAGTACTTC. Protein sequence: CASSQEGGNEQYF. The chain joins TRBV4-3 to TRBJ2-7; possibly TRBD1 or TRBD2 for D (6 bases each). The germline V and J ends were trimmed by 0 bases and 5 bases, with 8 bases remaining between them. Germline CDR1 LGHNA, CDR2 YSLEER. CDR3 length: 13 amino acids.

This clone has just one count. The V gene is TRBV20-1, the J gene TRBJ1-2, with D uncertain. CDR1 and CDR2 (germline): DFQATT, SNEGSKA (reference sequence). The CDR3 has 11 amino acids. V was pared by 6 bases and J by 5 bases, with 10 bases between. This CDR3 reads CSAAGSYGYTF. The CDR3 DNA follows: TGCAGTGCCGCCGGGAGTTATGGCTACACCTTC.

J is TRBJ1-4 and V is TRBV13, with D perhaps TRBD1 (5 bases). The germline V gene encodes CDR1 PRHDT and CDR2 FYEKMQ (reference sequence). V gave up 2 bases and J gave up 0 bases, with 13 bases separating them. This CDR3 is 17 amino acids long. DNA for the CDR3: TGTGCCAGCAGCTTAAAGACAGCACCTGCAACTAATGAAAAACTGTTTTTT. Translation gives CASSLKTAPATNEKLFF.

The chain joins TRBV5-4 to TRBJ1-2, with TRBD1 matching over 11 bases. The junction had 9 bases not matched to a gene; V was cut back by 4 bases and J by 4 bases. The CDR3 length is 16 residues. Germline-derived CDR1 and CDR2 are SGHNT and YYREEE (reference sequence). CDR3 in DNA: TGTGCCAGCAGCCTACCGGACAGGGGGCGCATCTATGGCTACACCTTC. This codes for CASSLPDRGRIYGYTF.

Note on this clone: This sample includes further DNA sequences coding for the same CDR3. The genes are TRBV6-5 and TRBJ2-1; TRBD1 might be the D (6 bases). The germline V and J ends were trimmed by 7 bases and 0 bases, with 13 bases remaining between them. The CDR3 has 15 amino acids. Germline V gene data show CDR1 as MNHEY and CDR2 as SVGAGI. The CDR3 is CASTRGRGSYNEQFF. For the CDR3, the DNA is TGTGCCAGCACCCGGGGCAGGGGCTCCTACAATGAGCAGTTCTTC.

The rearrangement links TRBV7-9 to TRBJ2-1; D is perhaps TRBD1 (5 bases). V shed 4 bases and J shed 2 bases, with 9 bases lying between them. Germline CDR1 is SEHNR and CDR2 is FQNEAQ (reference sequence). The CDR3 loop spans 14 amino acids. CDR3 coding DNA: TGTGCCAGCAGCTCACAGGTCGCCTACAATGAGCAGTTCTTC. This translates into CASSSQVAYNEQFF.

This chain links TRBV24-1 with TRBJ2-2; the match to TRBD2 covers 7 bases. The junction had 8 bases not matched to a gene; V was cut back by 3 bases and J by 2 bases. This CDR3 is built from 17 residues. Germline assignment: CDR1 KGHDR and CDR2 SFDVKD. In DNA, the CDR3 is TGTGCCACCAGTGATAATTGGGGAGGGAGTAACACCGGGGAGCTGTTTTTT. Translation: CATSDNWGGSNTGELFF.